This record concerns one T cell receptor beta chain sequence. What it recognizes is unknown. TCRdb's copy holds only in-frame clones and misses some; the assay was immunoSEQ multiplex PCR. The table includes about 350,000 clones, about 85% detected once. These data are taken from a study of cytomegalovirus exposure and HLA in healthy donors. Study results and caveats: CMV antigen specificity of a few CMV-associated chains was confirmed in vitro. TCR beta chains numbering more than 150 were designated cytomegalovirus-associated.

V shed 0 bases and J 1 base; nucleotides not matched to a gene: 11. The length of the CDR3 is 18 residues. The chain carries TRBV23-1 and TRBJ2-7, with 8 positions matching TRBD1. TRBV23-1 is given ORF status, its function remaining uncertain. The clonotype originates from a woman aged 25-40 years in good health and CMV-seropositive. What was sequenced was PBMCs. The CDR3 loop reads CASSQSTLPGQESYEQYF. In nucleotides, the CDR3 is TGCGCCAGCAGTCAATCTACCCTCCCGGGACAGGAATCCTACGAGCAGTACTTC.